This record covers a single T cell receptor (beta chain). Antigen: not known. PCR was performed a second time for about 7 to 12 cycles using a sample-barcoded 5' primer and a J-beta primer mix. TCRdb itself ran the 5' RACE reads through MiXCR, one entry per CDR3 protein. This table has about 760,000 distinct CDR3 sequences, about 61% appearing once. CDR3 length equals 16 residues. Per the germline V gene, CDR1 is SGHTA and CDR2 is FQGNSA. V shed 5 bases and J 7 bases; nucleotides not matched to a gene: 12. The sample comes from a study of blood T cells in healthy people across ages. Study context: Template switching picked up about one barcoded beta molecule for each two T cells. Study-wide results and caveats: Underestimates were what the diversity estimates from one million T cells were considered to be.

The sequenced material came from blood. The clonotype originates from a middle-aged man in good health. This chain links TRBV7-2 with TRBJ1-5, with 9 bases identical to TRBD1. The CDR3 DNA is TGTGCCAGCAGCCCTTTCACCGGGACAGGGATGCAGCCCCAGCATTTT. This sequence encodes CASSPFTGTGMQPQHF.